Following are 31 T cell receptor beta chains from one sample sequenced in a study of OX40 agonist ivuxolimab in advanced cancers. Generated by immunoSEQ multiplex PCR, the TCRdb table keeps only in-frame clones and is missing some. Of some 70,000 clones detected, roughly 90% appear once; the ten largest clones hold roughly 1%. The material was CD4+ or CD8+ T cells sorted from blood, obtained in a trial of the OX40 agonist ivuxolimab. All receptors derive from an adult with an advanced solid tumor such as melanoma, head and neck, liver or kidney cancer.

This clone was seen only once. This sequence joins TRBV5-8 and TRBJ2-2, with 8 bases aligning to TRBD1. This CDR3 has 16 amino acids. Germline V gene lookup returns CDR1 SGHTS and CDR2 YDEGEE. The junction had 9 bases not matched to a gene; V was cut back by 6 bases and J by 2 bases. The CDR3 coding sequence is TGTGCCAGCACGACAGGGGAAGCAAAAAACACCGGGGAGCTGTTTTTT. Translated, it gives CASTTGEAKNTGELFF. Full variable domain (outside the CDR3, taken from reference TRBV5-8 and TRBJ2-2): EAGVTQSPTHLIKTRGQQATLRCSPISGHTSVYWYQQALGLGLQFLLWYDEGEERNRGNFPPRFSGRQFPNYSSELNVNALELEDSALYLCASTTGEAKNTGELFFGEGSRLTVL.

The V call is TRBV30, the J call TRBJ1-1; the match to TRBD1 covers 10 bases. From germline, CDR1 is GTSNPN and CDR2 SVGIG (reference sequence). The CDR3 totals 13 residues. Losses at the gene ends were 8 bases for V and 4 bases for J; bases not matched to a gene: 7. The CDR3 DNA is TGTGCCGGGGGGTGGGACAGGGGCACTGAAGCTTTCTTT. It yields the protein CAGGWDRGTEAFF. Full variable domain (outside the CDR3, taken from reference TRBV30 and TRBJ1-1): SQTIHQWPATLVQPVGSPLSLECTVEGTSNPNLYWYRQAAGRGLQLLFYSVGIGQISSEVPQNLSASRPQDRQFILSSKKLLLSDSGFYLCAGGWDRGTEAFFGQGTRLTVV.

The rearrangement joins TRBV5-1 to TRBJ1-5; no firm D call. The CDR3 contains 13 residues. Per germline, CDR1 SGHRS and CDR2 YFSETQ. V was shortened by 2 bases and J by 4 bases, with 7 bases between the two germline ends. The CDR3 DNA is TGCGCCAGCAGCTTAGGGAATAATCAGCCCCAGCATTTT. Protein: CASSLGNNQPQHF.

The V and J genes are TRBV2 and TRBJ1-5; a possible D gene is TRBD1 (6 bases). The CDR3 is 14 residues long. V was trimmed by 6 bases and J by 7 bases, leaving 16 bases between them. Germline V gene sequence: CDR1 SNHLY, CDR2 FYNNEI. CDR3 coding DNA: TGTGCCAGCAGGCGGGGGGGCGCGGGGCAGCCCCAGCATTTT. Protein sequence: CASRRGGAGQPQHF.

About this clone: Other DNA sequences from this sample encode an identical CDR3 as well. The chain has TRBV27 and TRBJ1-6; unclear D gene. This CDR3 has 14 residues. Trimming took 3 bases from V and 6 from J, leaving 9 bases between them. In germline, CDR1 is MNHEY, CDR2 SMNVEV (reference sequence). CDR3 amino acids: CASSLRGGNSPLHF. In DNA, the CDR3 is TGTGCCAGCAGTTTGCGGGGTGGTAATTCACCCCTCCACTTT.

V gene TRBV6-1 combines with J gene TRBJ2-5; 8 bases map to TRBD1. V dropped 6 bases and J dropped 7; count of bases not matched to a gene: 10. Germline CDR1 and CDR2: MNHNS and SASEGT. The CDR3 runs to 14 residues. DNA for the CDR3: TGTGCCAGCAGACTCGACAGGGGCGGAGGGACCCAGTACTTC. Residues: CASRLDRGGGTQYF.

The genes are TRBV6-5 and TRBJ1-5; possibly TRBD1 for D (6 bases). Per the germline V gene, CDR1 is MNHEY and CDR2 is SVGAGI. Trimming stripped 5 bases from V and 0 bases from J, with 11 bases between. The CDR3 is 15 amino acids. The CDR3: CASSARTDSNQPQHF. CDR3 DNA sequence: TGTGCCAGCAGTGCCCGGACAGATAGCAATCAGCCCCAGCATTTT.

The chain joins TRBV29-1 to TRBJ1-3; D unresolved. Germline V gives CDR1 SQVTM, CDR2 ANQGSEA. The CDR3 extends over 11 amino acids. V was trimmed by 3 bases and J by 4 bases, leaving 4 bases between them. The CDR3 is CSVEVGNTIYF. CDR3 DNA: TGCAGCGTTGAGGTGGGAAACACCATATATTTT.

This clone was seen a single time. The chain has TRBV18 and TRBJ1-4; TRBD1 agrees at 11 bases. The trim removed 3 bases at V and 7 bases at J, leaving 4 bases unmatched. The CDR3 totals 15 residues. In germline, CDR1 is KGHSH, CDR2 LQKENI. In DNA, the CDR3 is TGTGCCAGCTCACCCCCGGGACAGGGGGGTGAAAAACTGTTTTTT. Residues: CASSPPGQGGEKLFF.

For this clone: One end of the junction fails to match germline, which may point to a read error. The chain carries TRBV7-7 and TRBJ2-5; D remains unclear. The J call is in doubt because the DNA end fits TRBJ2-7 better. The length of the CDR3 is 15 residues. CDR1 is SSHAT and CDR2 is FNYEAQ in the germline V gene (reference sequence). CDR3 DNA: TGTGCTAGCAGCTTTTTTACTGACTTCTCCTACGAGCAGTACTTC. Its translation: CASSFFTDFSYEQYF.

This clone has only one observation. The CDR3 is CASSPGQGAYEQYF. In nucleotides, the CDR3 is TGTGCCAGCTCACCCGGACAGGGGGCTTACGAGCAGTACTTC. This chain joins TRBV18 and TRBJ2-7; 11 bases are a match to TRBD1. Germline V lookup: CDR1 KGHSH, CDR2 LQKENI. This CDR3 spans 14 amino acids. J lost 4 bases, V lost 3 bases, and 2 bases had no gene match.

This chain uses TRBV2 with TRBJ2-7; 8 bases fit TRBD2. The CDR3 totals 13 residues. Losses at the gene ends were 4 bases for V and 5 bases for J; bases not matched to a gene: 4. CDR1 SNHLY and CDR2 FYNNEI come from the germline V gene. CDR3 loop: CASSAIAGNEQYF. The CDR3, as DNA: TGTGCCAGCAGTGCCATAGCGGGGAACGAGCAGTACTTC.

The rearrangement links TRBV10-1 to TRBJ2-3; 7 nucleotides agree with TRBD1. CDR3 length: 13 amino acids. The V and J ends lost 4 bases and 3 bases, in that order; junction bases with no gene match: 1. Germline-derived CDR1 and CDR2 are WNHNN and SYGVQD (reference sequence). The CDR3 is CASSAGGTDTQYF. The DNA of the CDR3 is TGCGCCAGCAGTGCAGGGGGAACAGATACGCAGTATTTT.

This clone came up once. V and J are TRBV11-3 and TRBJ1-2, with 10 bases matching TRBD1. This CDR3 region has 17 residues. Germline CDR1 is SGHNT and CDR2 is YENEEA. Trimming cost V 1 base and J 1 base; bases outside gene matches: 6. The CDR3 reads CASSLVLGTGVNYGYTF. CDR3 in DNA: TGTGCCAGCAGCTTAGTCCTCGGGACAGGGGTTAACTATGGCTACACCTTC. The variable domain in full, completed from reference TRBV11-3 and TRBJ1-2, reads EAGVVQSPRYKIIEKKQPVAFWCNPISGHNTLYWYLQNLGQGPELLIRYENEEAVDDSQLPKDRFSAERLKGVDSTLKIQPAELGDSAVYLCASSLVLGTGVNYGYTFGSGTRLTVV.

The genes are TRBV15 and TRBJ2-5; maybe TRBD2 (7 bases). Germline CDR1 is LNHNV and CDR2 is YYDKDF (reference sequence). This CDR3 comprises 18 residues. The V and J ends lost 5 bases and 7 bases respectively, with 29 bases between them. CDR3 region: CATSGTSRRGGNQRTQYF. The CDR3 DNA reads as TGTGCCACCAGCGGGACCTCGAGGAGGGGGGGCAACCAGCGGACCCAGTACTTC.

The chain carries TRBV18 and TRBJ2-1; D may match TRBD1 or TRBD2 (5 bases each). The germline gives CDR1 KGHSH, CDR2 LQKENI. The CDR3 has 15 residues. The V end was cut by 4 bases, the J end by 0 bases, with 10 bases between. CDR3 residues: CASSLSGSSYNEQFF. The CDR3 DNA follows: TGTGCCAGCTCACTATCAGGGAGCTCCTACAATGAGCAGTTCTTC.

This clone came up once. This chain links TRBV10-1 with TRBJ2-5; TRBD1 matches 9 bases. The CDR3 covers 14 residues. Losses at the gene ends were 4 bases for V and 4 bases for J; bases not matched to a gene: 4. In germline, CDR1 is WNHNN, CDR2 SYGVQD (reference sequence). The CDR3 protein is CASSGGQGGETQYF. The CDR3 nucleotides read TGCGCCAGCAGTGGGGGACAGGGTGGAGAGACCCAGTACTTC.

The chain couples TRBV5-1 to TRBJ2-7; D possibly matches TRBD1 or TRBD2 (6 bases each). V lost 4 bases to trimming and J lost 4 bases, with 15 bases between them. Looked up from germline, CDR1 is SGHRS and CDR2 is YFSETQ. The CDR3 length is 14 residues. The CDR3 sequence: CASSHQGRHYEQYF. Written as DNA, the CDR3 is TGCGCCAGCAGCCACCAGGGGAGGCATTACGAGCAGTACTTC.

This clone was detected only once. V gene TRBV6-6 combines with J gene TRBJ2-3; tentative D call: TRBD2 (6 bases). CDR3 length: 15 amino acids. Germline V CDR1 and CDR2: MNHNY, SVGAGI (reference sequence). The V end lost 8 bases, the J end lost 2 bases, and 17 bases lay between the germline ends. The CDR3 is CASSRGRRDTDTQYF. The CDR3 bases are TGTGCCAGCTCACGGGGGAGAAGGGACACAGATACGCAGTATTTT.

This chain links TRBV15 with TRBJ2-3; 9 bases line up with TRBD1. This CDR3 region has 17 residues. Germline CDR1 reads LNHNV; CDR2 reads YYDKDF (reference sequence). Losses at the gene ends were 0 bases for V and 2 bases for J; bases not matched to a gene: 6. CDR3 in amino acids: CATSRETGTGNTDTQYF. In DNA, the CDR3 is TGTGCCACCAGCAGAGAGACCGGGACAGGGAACACAGATACGCAGTATTTT.

The chain joins TRBV30 to TRBJ2-2, with D unclear. Germline assignment: CDR1 GTSNPN and CDR2 SVGIG (reference sequence). Trimming took off 0 bases at V and 8 bases at J, with 10 bases between the two ends. This CDR3 has 13 amino acids. The CDR3 DNA follows: TGTGCCTGGAGTGTCCTGGGAATGGGGGAGCTGTTTTTT. Protein: CAWSVLGMGELFF.

The chain employs TRBV9 and TRBJ2-7; 7 bases align to TRBD2. After removal of 4 bases from V and 6 bases from J, the junction contained 7 bases not matched to a gene. This CDR3 contains 13 residues. CDR1 is SGDLS and CDR2 is YYNGEE in the germline V gene. The CDR3, as DNA: TGTGCCAGCAGCTCCCGACTAGCCGGCGAGCAGTACTTC. Translating it yields CASSSRLAGEQYF.

The chain combines TRBV21-1 with TRBJ2-5; the table names TRBD1, a call not compared with the DNA. TRBV21-1 is a recognized pseudogene. The CDR3 sequence is 15 residues long. This CDR3 reads CASSPQEGDQETQYF. Here the CDR3 DNA reads TGTGCCAGCAGCCCCCAGGAAGGGGACCAAGAGACCCAGTACTTC.

The rearrangement links TRBV30 to TRBJ2-5, with D unclear. With 3 bases removed from V and 2 bases from J, the gap between germline ends came to 7 bases. Per the germline V gene, CDR1 is GTSNPN and CDR2 is SVGIG (reference sequence). The CDR3 consists of 12 residues. CDR3: CAWSPEQETQYF. The CDR3, as DNA: TGTGCCTGGAGCCCTGAACAAGAGACCCAGTACTTC.

Here the CDR3 reads CASSGSSRGGLETQYF. In DNA form, the CDR3 reads TGTGCCAGCAGTGGATCTTCGCGGGGGGGGCTGGAGACCCAGTACTTC. The V and J genes are TRBV6-6 and TRBJ2-5, with TRBD2 matching over 9 bases. V was clipped by 5 bases and J by 5 bases; unmatched bases: 12. Per germline, CDR1 MNHNY and CDR2 SVGAGI (reference sequence). CDR3 length: 16 amino acids.

This clone was seen only a few times. The chain links TRBV7-9 to TRBJ2-5, with D uncertain. The V end was cut by 3 bases, the J end by 1 base, with 0 bases between. Germline assignment: CDR1 SEHNR and CDR2 FQNEAQ (reference sequence). The CDR3 is 11 residues long. The DNA of the CDR3 is TGTGCCAGCAGCTTCCAAGAGACCCAGTACTTC. Translating gives CASSFQETQYF.

In this sample, this clone turned up once. This chain's CDR3 is CASMVAGANEQFF. DNA for the CDR3: TGTGCCAGTATGGTAGCGGGGGCCAATGAGCAGTTCTTC. The chain is built from TRBV19 and TRBJ2-1, with 9 bases matching TRBD2. J lost 6 bases, V lost 7 bases, and 4 bases had no gene match. The CDR3 spans 13 residues. Per the germline V gene, CDR1 is LNHDA and CDR2 is SQIVND (reference sequence).

The chain carries TRBV30 and TRBJ1-2; D is undetermined. Germline V gives CDR1 GTSNPN, CDR2 SVGIG (reference sequence). V lost 7 bases and J 1 base, leaving 7 bases between the germline ends. This CDR3 has 11 amino acids. CDR3 DNA: TGTGCCTTGGTAGATAACTATGGCTACACCTTC. Protein: CALVDNYGYTF.

This clone was picked up one time. The chain combines TRBV7-9 with TRBJ1-3, with 8 bases lining up with TRBD1. Unmatched junction bases numbered 8, after V lost 6 bases and J lost 4 bases. There are 15 residues in the CDR3. Germline CDR1 and CDR2: SEHNR and FQNEAQ (reference sequence). The CDR3 DNA reads TGTGCCAGCAGTTTTGAGGGACAGGAGGGAAACACCATATATTTT. Its translation: CASSFEGQEGNTIYF.

The V and J genes are TRBV10-3 and TRBJ1-2; 9 nucleotides agree with TRBD1. Germline V gene data show CDR1 as ENHRY and CDR2 as SYGVKD. The trim removed 6 bases at V and 3 bases at J, leaving 2 bases unmatched. The CDR3 runs 13 residues. CDR3 bases: TGTGCCATCAGGAGACAGGGGGACTATGGCTACACCTTC. As protein: CAIRRQGDYGYTF.

V usage is TRBV10-1 and J usage is TRBJ2-1, with unresolved D. The germline V gene has CDR1 WNHNN and CDR2 SYGVQD (reference sequence). Trimming shortened V by 3 bases and J by 3 bases, and 6 bases separated the two germline ends. This CDR3 comprises 13 residues. CDR3 amino acids: CASSEQSYNEQFF. CDR3 DNA: TGCGCCAGCAGTGAACAGAGCTACAATGAGCAGTTCTTC.